These 12 T cell receptor beta chains were all obtained from the same sample, sequenced in a study of blood T cell repertoires in COVID-19. Repertoires were generated with immunoSEQ multiplex PCR, while TCRdb's copy carries only in-frame clones and drops some. The table records around 200,000 clones, around nine tenths of them present only once. The material sequenced was peripheral blood. The receptors stem from a woman between 18 and 29 years old who had recovered from COVID-19.

The rearrangement joins TRBV4-1 to TRBJ2-5, with 13 bases aligning to TRBD2. V was clipped by 0 bases and J by 0 bases; unmatched bases: 7. CDR3 size: 19 residues. The germline V gene encodes CDR1 MGHRA and CDR2 YSYEKL. CDR3 amino acids: CASSQDSTSGGWYQETQYF. CDR3 sequence (DNA): TGCGCCAGCAGCCAAGATTCGACTAGCGGGGGGTGGTACCAAGAGACCCAGTACTTC.

A single count supports this clone. The chain combines TRBV7-2 with TRBJ1-4; TRBD1 is a possible D gene (6 bases). The CDR3 is 16 residues long. The V gene lost 2 bases and the J gene lost 5 bases, with 15 bases spanning the gap. Germline loops: CDR1 SGHTA, CDR2 FQGNSA. The CDR3 DNA reads TGTGCCAGCAGCTTATACCTGGACAGATACAATGAAAAACTGTTTTTT. Translation gives CASSLYLDRYNEKLFF.

The rearrangement joins TRBV11-2 to TRBJ1-1; D unresolved. Germline assignment: CDR1 SGHAT and CDR2 FQNNGV. V lost 6 bases to trimming and J lost 5 bases, with 22 bases between them. This CDR3 has 16 amino acids. The CDR3 loop reads CASRPMAVADGTEAFF. CDR3 nucleotide sequence: TGTGCCAGCAGACCAATGGCGGTGGCCGATGGAACTGAAGCTTTCTTT.

V gene TRBV9 combines with J gene TRBJ2-1; possible D gene TRBD2, 6 bases. The CDR3 has 17 amino acids. Germline lookup yields CDR1 SGDLS and CDR2 YYNGEE. Trimming shortened V by 3 bases and J by 5 bases, and 21 bases separated the two germline ends. CDR3 sequence (DNA): TGTGCCAGCAGCGCCGCGGGATTCGGGGGTGGGAACAATGAGCAGTTCTTC. Encoded protein: CASSAAGFGGGNNEQFF.

J is TRBJ2-1 and V is TRBV7-9; D is possibly TRBD2 (6 bases). This CDR3 region has 16 residues. CDR1 is SEHNR, CDR2 FQNEAQ, per germline (reference sequence). Between the trimmed V and J ends, which lost 1 base and 4 bases, there was a span of 14 bases. CDR3 protein: CASSLGRTKDYNEQFF. Here the CDR3 DNA reads TGTGCCAGCAGCTTAGGACGGACTAAAGATTACAATGAGCAGTTCTTC.

V is TRBV10-3 and J is TRBJ1-1, with 9 bases that match TRBD1. The CDR3 spans 14 residues. V shed 7 bases and J 3 bases; nucleotides not matched to a gene: 6. CDR1 ENHRY and CDR2 SYGVKD come from the germline V gene. The CDR3 DNA is TGTGCCATCAAGGCGACAGGGGGGGACACTGAAGCTTTCTTT. Protein: CAIKATGGDTEAFF.

J is TRBJ2-7 and V is TRBV6-2 or TRBV6-3; TRBD1 matches at 7 bases. The V gene end was trimmed by 5 bases and the J gene end by 7 bases; junction bases not matched to a gene: 5. CDR1 is MNHEY and CDR2 is SVGEGT in the germline V gene. The CDR3 has 12 residues. The CDR3 protein is CASSGDSLEQYV. The CDR3 DNA sequence: TGTGCCAGCAGTGGGGACAGTCTTGAGCAGTACGTC.

The rearrangement links TRBV7-9 to TRBJ2-2, with unresolved D. V dropped 5 bases and J dropped 3 bases, with 10 bases sitting between them. The CDR3 is made up of 14 amino acids. The germline gives CDR1 SEHNR, CDR2 FQNEAQ (reference sequence). The CDR3 spells CASSPVMDTGELFF. The DNA of the CDR3 is TGTGCCAGCAGCCCAGTGATGGACACCGGGGAGCTGTTTTTT.

The V and J genes are TRBV9 and TRBJ2-4; D gene ambiguous. The V gene's germline CDR1 is SGDLS and CDR2 YYNGEE. CDR3 length: 15 residues. Trimming removed 0 bases from V and 2 bases from J, with 9 bases in between. CDR3 sequence: CASSVDWSTKNIQYF. The CDR3 nucleotides read TGTGCCAGCAGCGTAGATTGGTCTACCAAAAACATTCAGTACTTC.

This chain joins TRBV7-3 and TRBJ2-7, with 9 nucleotides matching TRBD2. Per the germline V gene, CDR1 is SGHTA and CDR2 is FQGTGA. V shed 1 base, J shed 5 bases, and the junction held 6 bases outside the gene matches. The CDR3 has 15 amino acids. DNA of the CDR3: TGTGCCAGCAGCTTAAAAGCTCTAGCGGGAAACGAGCAGTACTTC. Translated: CASSLKALAGNEQYF.

This clone was seen more than once but under ten times. The chain recombines TRBV6-2 or TRBV6-3 with TRBJ2-4; D not resolved. Germline values: CDR1 MNHEY, CDR2 SVGEGT. The germline V and J ends were trimmed by 5 bases and 15 bases, with 14 bases remaining between them. The CDR3 is 11 amino acids. CDR3 loop: CASSQRQIPYF. In DNA form, the CDR3 reads TGTGCCAGCAGTCAACGACAAATACCGTACTTC.

The genes are TRBV4-3 and TRBJ2-7, with 7 nucleotides matching TRBD1. CDR3 length: 15 residues. Germline V gene lookup returns CDR1 LGHNA and CDR2 YSLEER. The V and J ends lost 5 bases and 2 bases, in that order; junction bases with no gene match: 9. CDR3 sequence reads: CASSADPGTAYEQYF. CDR3 in DNA: TGCGCCAGCAGCGCGGACCCCGGGACAGCCTACGAGCAGTACTTC.